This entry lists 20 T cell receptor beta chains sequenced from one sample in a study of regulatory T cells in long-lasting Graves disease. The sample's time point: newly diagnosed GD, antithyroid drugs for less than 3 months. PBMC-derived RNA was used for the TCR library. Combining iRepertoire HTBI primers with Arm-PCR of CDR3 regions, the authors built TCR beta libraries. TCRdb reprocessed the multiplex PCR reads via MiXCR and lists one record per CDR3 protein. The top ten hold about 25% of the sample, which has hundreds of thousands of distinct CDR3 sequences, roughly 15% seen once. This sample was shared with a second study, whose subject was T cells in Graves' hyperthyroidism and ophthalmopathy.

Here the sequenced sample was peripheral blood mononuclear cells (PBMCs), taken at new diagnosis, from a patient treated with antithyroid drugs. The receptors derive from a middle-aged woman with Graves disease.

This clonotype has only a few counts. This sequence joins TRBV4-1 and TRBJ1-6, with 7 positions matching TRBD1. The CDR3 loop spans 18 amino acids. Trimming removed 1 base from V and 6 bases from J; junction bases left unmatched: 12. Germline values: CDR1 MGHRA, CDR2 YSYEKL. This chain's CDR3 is CASSQGGIAGGFNSPLHF. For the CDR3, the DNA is TGCGCCAGCAGCCAAGGGGGAATAGCAGGGGGGTTTAATTCACCCCTCCACTTT.

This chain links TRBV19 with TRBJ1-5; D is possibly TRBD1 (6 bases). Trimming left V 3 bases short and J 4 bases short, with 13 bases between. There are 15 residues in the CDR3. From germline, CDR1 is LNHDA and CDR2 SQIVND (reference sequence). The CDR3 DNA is TGTGCCAGTAGTATCAGAACAGGGTCAAATCAGCCCCAGCATTTT. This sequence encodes CASSIRTGSNQPQHF.

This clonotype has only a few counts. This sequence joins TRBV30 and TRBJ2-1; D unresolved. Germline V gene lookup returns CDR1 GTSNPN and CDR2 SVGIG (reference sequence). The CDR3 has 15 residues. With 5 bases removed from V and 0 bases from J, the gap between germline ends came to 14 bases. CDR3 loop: CAWGPGASSYNEQFF. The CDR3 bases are TGTGCCTGGGGCCCCGGAGCGAGCTCCTACAATGAGCAGTTCTTC.

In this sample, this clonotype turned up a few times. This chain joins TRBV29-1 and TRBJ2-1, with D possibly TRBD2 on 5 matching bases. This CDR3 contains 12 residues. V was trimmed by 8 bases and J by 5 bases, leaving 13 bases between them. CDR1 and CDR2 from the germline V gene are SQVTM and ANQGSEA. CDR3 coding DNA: TGCAGCCCCCGGGGAGACCACAATGAGCAGTTCTTC. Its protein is CSPRGDHNEQFF.

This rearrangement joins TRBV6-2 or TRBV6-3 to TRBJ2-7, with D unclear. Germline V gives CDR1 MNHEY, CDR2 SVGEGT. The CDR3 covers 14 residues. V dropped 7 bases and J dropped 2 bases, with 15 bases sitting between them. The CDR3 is CASTRTDGPYEQYF. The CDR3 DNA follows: TGTGCCAGCACCCGGACGGACGGACCCTACGAGCAGTACTTC.

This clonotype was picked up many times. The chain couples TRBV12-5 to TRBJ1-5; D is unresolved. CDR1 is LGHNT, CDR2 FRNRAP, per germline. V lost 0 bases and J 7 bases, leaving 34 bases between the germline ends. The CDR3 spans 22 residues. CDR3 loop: CASGLVPIYLMGTHKGIQPQHF. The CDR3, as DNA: TGTGCTAGTGGTTTGGTACCCATCTATTTAATGGGAACACATAAGGGAATCCAGCCCCAGCATTTT.

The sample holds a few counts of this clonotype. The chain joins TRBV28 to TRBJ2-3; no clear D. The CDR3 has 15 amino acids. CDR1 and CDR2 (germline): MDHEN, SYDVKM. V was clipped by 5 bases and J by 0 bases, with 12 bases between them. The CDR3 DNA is TGTGCCAGCAGTCTTAACTTGGCGAGCACAGATACGCAGTATTTT. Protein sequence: CASSLNLASTDTQYF.

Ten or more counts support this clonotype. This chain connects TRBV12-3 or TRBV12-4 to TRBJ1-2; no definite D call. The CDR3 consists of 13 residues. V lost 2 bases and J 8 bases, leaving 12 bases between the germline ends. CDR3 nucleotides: TGTGCCAGCAGTTTATCCTCTGCTGGGGGCTACACCTTC. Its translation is CASSLSSAGGYTF.

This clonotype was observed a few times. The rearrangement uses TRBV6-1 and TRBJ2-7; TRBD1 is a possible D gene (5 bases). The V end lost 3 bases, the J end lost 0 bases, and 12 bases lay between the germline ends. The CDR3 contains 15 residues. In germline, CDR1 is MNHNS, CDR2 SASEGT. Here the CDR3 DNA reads TGTGCCAGCAGTGAGTTCAGGGCGAGCTCCTACGAGCAGTACTTC. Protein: CASSEFRASSYEQYF.

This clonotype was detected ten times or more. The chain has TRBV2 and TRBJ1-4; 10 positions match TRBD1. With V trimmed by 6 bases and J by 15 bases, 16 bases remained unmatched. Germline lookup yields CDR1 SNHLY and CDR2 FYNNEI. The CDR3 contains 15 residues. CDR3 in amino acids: CASSPSRDRGMEVFF. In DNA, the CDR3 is TGTGCCAGCAGCCCAAGTAGGGACAGGGGAATGGAAGTGTTTTTT.

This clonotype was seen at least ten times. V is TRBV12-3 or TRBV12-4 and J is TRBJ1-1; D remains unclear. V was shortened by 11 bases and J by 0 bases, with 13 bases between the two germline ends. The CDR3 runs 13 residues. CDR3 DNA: TGTGCCGAAGTACAGCCCATGAACACTGAAGCTTTCTTT. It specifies CAEVQPMNTEAFF.

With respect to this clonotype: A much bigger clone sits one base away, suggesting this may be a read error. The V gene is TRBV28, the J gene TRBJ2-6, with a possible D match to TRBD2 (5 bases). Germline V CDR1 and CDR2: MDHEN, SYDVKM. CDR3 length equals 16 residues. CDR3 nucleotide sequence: TGTGCCGGCAGTTTTCGGTGGGGAGCCGGGGCCAACGTCCTGACTTTC. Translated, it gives CAGSFRWGAGANVLTF.

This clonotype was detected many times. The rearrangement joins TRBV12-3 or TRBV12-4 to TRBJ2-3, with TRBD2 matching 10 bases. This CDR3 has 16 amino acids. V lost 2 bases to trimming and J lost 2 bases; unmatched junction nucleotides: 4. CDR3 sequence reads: CASSLRLAGATDTQYF. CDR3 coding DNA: TGTGCCAGCAGTTTAAGGCTAGCGGGGGCCACAGATACGCAGTATTTT.

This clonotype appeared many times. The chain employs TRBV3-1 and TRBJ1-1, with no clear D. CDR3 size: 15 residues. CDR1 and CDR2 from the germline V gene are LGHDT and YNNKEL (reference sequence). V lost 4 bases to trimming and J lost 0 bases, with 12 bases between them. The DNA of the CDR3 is TGTGCCAGCAGCCGTAACCTGGCCTTGAACACTGAAGCTTTCTTT. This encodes CASSRNLALNTEAFF.

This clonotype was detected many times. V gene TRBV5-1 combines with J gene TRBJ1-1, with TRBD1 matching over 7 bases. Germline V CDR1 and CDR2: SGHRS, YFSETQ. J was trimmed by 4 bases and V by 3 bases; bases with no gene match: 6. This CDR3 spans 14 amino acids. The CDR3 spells CASSSTGAGTEAFF. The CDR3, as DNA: TGCGCCAGCAGCTCAACAGGGGCGGGCACTGAAGCTTTCTTT.

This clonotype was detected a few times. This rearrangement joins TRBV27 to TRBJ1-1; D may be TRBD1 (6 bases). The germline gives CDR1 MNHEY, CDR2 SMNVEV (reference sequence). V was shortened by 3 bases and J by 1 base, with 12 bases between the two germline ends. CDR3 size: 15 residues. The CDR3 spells CASSFLQGPNTEAFF. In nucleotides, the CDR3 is TGTGCCAGCAGTTTTTTGCAGGGGCCGAACACTGAAGCTTTCTTT.

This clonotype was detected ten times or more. The CDR3 reads CASSSGLLSSYEQYF. DNA for the CDR3: TGTGCCAGCAGTTCGGGACTCTTGAGCTCCTACGAGCAGTACTTC. The chain employs TRBV12-3 or TRBV12-4 and TRBJ2-7, with a weak D call TRBD2 (6 bases). Deletions cut 4 bases from V and 0 bases from J, with 13 bases between. CDR3 size: 15 residues.

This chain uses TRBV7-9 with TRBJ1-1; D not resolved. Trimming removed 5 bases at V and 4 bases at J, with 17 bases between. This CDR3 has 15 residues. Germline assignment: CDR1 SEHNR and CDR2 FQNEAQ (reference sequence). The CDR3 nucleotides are TGTGCCAGCAGCCCCTACTCCGGCGGGAGCACTGAAGCTTTCTTT. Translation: CASSPYSGGSTEAFF.

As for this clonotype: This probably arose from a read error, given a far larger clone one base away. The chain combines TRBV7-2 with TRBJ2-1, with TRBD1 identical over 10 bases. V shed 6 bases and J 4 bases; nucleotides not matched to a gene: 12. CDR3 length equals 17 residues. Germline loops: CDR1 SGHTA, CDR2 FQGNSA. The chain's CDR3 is CASRPVTGQGSYNEQFF. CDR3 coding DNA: TGTGCCAGCAGGCCCGTAACGGGACAGGGGTCATACAATGAGCAGTTCTTC.

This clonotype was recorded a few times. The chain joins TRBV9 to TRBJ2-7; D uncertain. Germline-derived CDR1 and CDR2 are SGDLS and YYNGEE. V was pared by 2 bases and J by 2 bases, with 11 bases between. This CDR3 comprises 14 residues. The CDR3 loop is CASSVDVDPYEQYF. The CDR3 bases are TGTGCCAGCAGCGTGGACGTAGACCCCTACGAGCAGTACTTC.